A single sample gave rise to the 7 T cell receptor beta chains below, sequenced in a study of T cells in Graves' hyperthyroidism and ophthalmopathy. Researchers took RNA transcripts and amplified the TCR beta CDR3 regions from them. HTBI primers were employed in a first-round RT-PCR of the TCR CDR3. TCRdb re-called the multiplex PCR reads with MiXCR, one entry per CDR3 protein. The sample yields about 360,000 distinct CDR3 sequences, 25% seen once. Sequences were obtained from blood. The receptors were sampled from a man between 50 and 59 years old with Graves' hyperthyroidism.

This clonotype was seen only a few times. The chain links TRBV6-1 to TRBJ2-7, with TRBD1 matching over 8 bases. Germline V lookup: CDR1 MNHNS, CDR2 SASEGT. Unmatched junction bases numbered 4, after V lost 6 bases and J lost 0 bases. This CDR3 comprises 14 residues. CDR3 region: CASRPDRASYEQYF. CDR3 DNA: TGTGCCAGCAGGCCGGACAGGGCCTCCTACGAGCAGTACTTC.

V is TRBV5-6 and J is TRBJ2-3, with 12 bases lining up with TRBD1. Germline V gives CDR1 SGHDT, CDR2 YYEEEE. The CDR3 is made up of 14 amino acids. V lost 4 bases to trimming and J lost 6 bases; unmatched junction nucleotides: 3. For the CDR3, the DNA is TGTGCCAGCAGCCGGGACAGGGGGCGGGATACGCAGTATTTT. Protein sequence: CASSRDRGRDTQYF.

This chain connects TRBV6-2 or TRBV6-3 to TRBJ2-7; TRBD1 aligns across 7 bases. Germline V gives CDR1 MNHEY, CDR2 SVGEGT. With 7 bases clipped from V and 2 bases from J, the junction kept 14 bases outside the gene matches. This CDR3 has 16 residues. The CDR3 loop reads CASNQHPGQRAYEQYF. CDR3 nucleotides: TGTGCCAGCAACCAACATCCGGGACAGAGAGCCTACGAGCAGTACTTC.

This clonotype was counted many times. The chain combines TRBV11-2 with TRBJ2-7, with D unresolved. V was shortened by 8 bases and J by 2 bases, with 4 bases between the two germline ends. Looked up from germline, CDR1 is SGHAT and CDR2 is FQNNGV. The CDR3 has 10 residues. This CDR3 reads CASGTYEQYF. CDR3 in DNA: TGTGCCAGCGGGACCTACGAGCAGTACTTC.

This clonotype showed up just a few times. CDR3 nucleotide sequence: TGTGCCAGCAGCCAAGTGCGCTCCTACGAGCAGTACTTC. Encoded protein: CASSQVRSYEQYF. V and J are TRBV3-1 and TRBJ2-7; D is unresolved. This CDR3 has 13 amino acids. Germline CDR1 is LGHDT and CDR2 is YNNKEL (reference sequence). Trimming removed 1 base from V and 0 bases from J, with 4 bases in between.

The rearrangement joins TRBV12-3 or TRBV12-4 to TRBJ2-3; D uncertain. V lost 8 bases to trimming and J lost 6 bases, with 12 bases between them. The CDR3 has 12 amino acids. The CDR3 region is CASRFYEDTQYF. Here the CDR3 DNA reads TGTGCCAGCCGATTTTATGAGGATACGCAGTATTTT.

In this sample, this clonotype turned up a few times. V usage is TRBV6-1 and J usage is TRBJ2-1; D remains ambiguous. The CDR3 sequence is 16 residues long. Trimming took 2 bases from V and 6 from J, leaving 17 bases between them. CDR1 is MNHNS and CDR2 is SASEGT in the germline V gene. CDR3 bases: TGTGCCAGCAGTGAAAGCCGGTTTATTCAACTCAATGAGCAGTTCTTC. This encodes CASSESRFIQLNEQFF.